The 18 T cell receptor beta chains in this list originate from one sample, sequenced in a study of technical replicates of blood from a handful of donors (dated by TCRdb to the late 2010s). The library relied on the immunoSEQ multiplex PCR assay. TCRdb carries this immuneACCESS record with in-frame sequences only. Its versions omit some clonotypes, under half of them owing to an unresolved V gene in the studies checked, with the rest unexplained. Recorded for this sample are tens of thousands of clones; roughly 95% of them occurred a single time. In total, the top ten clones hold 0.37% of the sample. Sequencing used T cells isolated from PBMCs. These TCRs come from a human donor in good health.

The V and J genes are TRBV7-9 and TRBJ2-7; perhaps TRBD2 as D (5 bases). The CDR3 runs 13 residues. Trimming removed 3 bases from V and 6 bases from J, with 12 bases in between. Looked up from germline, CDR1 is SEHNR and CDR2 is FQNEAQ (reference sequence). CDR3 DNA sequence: TGTGCCAGCAGCTTGGGTATAGGGAGCGAGCAGTACTTC. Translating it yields CASSLGIGSEQYF. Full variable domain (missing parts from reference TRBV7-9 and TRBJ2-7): DTGVSQNPRHKITKRGQNVTFRCDPISEHNRLYWYRQTLGQGPEFLTYFQNEAQLEKSRLLSDRFSAERPKGSFSTLEIQRTEQGDSAMYLCASSLGIGSEQYFGPGTRLTVT.

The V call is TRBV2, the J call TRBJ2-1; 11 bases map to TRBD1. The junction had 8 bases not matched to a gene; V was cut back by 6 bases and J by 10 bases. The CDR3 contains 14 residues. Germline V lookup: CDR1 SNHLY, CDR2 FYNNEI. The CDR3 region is CASSRRTGGGEQFF. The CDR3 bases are TGTGCCAGCAGCCGTAGGACAGGGGGCGGAGAGCAGTTCTTC. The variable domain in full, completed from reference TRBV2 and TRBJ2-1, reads EPEVTQTPSHQVTQMGQEVILRCVPISNHLYFYWYRQILGQKVEFLVSFYNNEISEKSEIFDDQFSVERPDGSNFTLKIRSTKLEDSAMYFCASSRRTGGGEQFFGPGTRLTVL.

As DNA, the CDR3 is TGTGCCAGCAGCAAAGATGGCCGTAACCAAGAGACCCAGTACTTC. Residues: CASSKDGRNQETQYF. The chain combines TRBV7-2 with TRBJ2-5; D is uncertain. The CDR3 consists of 15 residues. The V gene lost 5 bases and the J gene lost 0 bases, with 13 bases spanning the gap. Germline CDR1 and CDR2: SGHTA and FQGNSA.

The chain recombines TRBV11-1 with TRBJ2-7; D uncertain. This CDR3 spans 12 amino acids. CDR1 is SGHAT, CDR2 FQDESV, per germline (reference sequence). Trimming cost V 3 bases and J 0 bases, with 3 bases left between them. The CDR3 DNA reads TGTGCCAGCAGCTTTAGCTCCTACGAGCAGTACTTC. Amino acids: CASSFSSYEQYF.

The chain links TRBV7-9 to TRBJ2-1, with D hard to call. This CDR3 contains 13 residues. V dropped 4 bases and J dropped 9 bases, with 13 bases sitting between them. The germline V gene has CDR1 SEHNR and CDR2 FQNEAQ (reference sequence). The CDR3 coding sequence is TGTGCCAGCAGCTCCCTATCGCTCGGTGAGCAGTTCTTC. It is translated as CASSSLSLGEQFF.

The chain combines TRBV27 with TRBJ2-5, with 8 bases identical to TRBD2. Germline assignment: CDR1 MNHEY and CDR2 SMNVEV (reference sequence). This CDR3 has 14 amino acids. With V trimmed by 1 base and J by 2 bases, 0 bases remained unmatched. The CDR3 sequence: CASSLLAGQETQYF. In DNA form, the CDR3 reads TGTGCCAGCAGTTTATTAGCGGGGCAAGAGACCCAGTACTTC.

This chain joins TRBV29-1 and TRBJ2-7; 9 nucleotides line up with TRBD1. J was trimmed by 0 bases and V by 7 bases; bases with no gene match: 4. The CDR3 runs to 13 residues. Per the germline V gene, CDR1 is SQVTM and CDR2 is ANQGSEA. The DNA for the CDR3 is TGCAGCGGGGGACAGGGAACCTCCTACGAGCAGTACTTC. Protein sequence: CSGGQGTSYEQYF.

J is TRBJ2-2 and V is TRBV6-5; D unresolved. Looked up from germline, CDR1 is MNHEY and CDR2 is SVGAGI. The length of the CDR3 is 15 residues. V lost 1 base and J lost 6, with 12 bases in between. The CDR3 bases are TGTGCCAGCAGTTACTTCTCCCCAGCGTCCGGGGAGCTGTTTTTT. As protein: CASSYFSPASGELFF.

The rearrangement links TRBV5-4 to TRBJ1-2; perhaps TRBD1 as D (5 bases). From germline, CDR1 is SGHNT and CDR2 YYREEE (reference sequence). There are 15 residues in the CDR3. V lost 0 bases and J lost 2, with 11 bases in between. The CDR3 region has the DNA TGTGCCAGCAGCTTGGGACTTTCAGGGAACTATGGCTACACCTTC. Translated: CASSLGLSGNYGYTF.

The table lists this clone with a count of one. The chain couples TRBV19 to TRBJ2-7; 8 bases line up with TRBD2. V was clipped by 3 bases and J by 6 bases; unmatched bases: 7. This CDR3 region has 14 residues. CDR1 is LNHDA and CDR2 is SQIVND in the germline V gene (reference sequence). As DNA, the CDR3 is TGTGCCAGTAGTATCTTGGGACTAGTCGCCGAGCAGTACTTC. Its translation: CASSILGLVAEQYF.

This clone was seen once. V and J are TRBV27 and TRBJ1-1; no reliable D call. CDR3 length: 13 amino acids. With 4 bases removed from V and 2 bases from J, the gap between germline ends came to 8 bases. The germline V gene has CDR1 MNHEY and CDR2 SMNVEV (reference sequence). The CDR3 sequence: CASSYYTNTEAFF. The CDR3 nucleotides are TGTGCCAGCAGTTACTACACCAACACTGAAGCTTTCTTT.

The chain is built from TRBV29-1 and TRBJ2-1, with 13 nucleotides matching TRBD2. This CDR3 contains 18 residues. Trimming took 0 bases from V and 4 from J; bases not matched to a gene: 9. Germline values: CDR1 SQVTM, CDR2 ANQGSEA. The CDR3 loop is CSVEDGPLLAGGYNEQFF. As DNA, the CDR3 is TGCAGCGTTGAAGATGGCCCCCTACTAGCGGGGGGGTACAATGAGCAGTTCTTC.

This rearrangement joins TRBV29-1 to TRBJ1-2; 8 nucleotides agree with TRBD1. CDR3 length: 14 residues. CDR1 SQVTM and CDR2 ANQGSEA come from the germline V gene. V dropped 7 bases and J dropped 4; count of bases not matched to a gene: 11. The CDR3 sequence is CSAGSKTGGYGYTF. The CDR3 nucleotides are TGCAGCGCCGGATCAAAAACAGGGGGCTATGGCTACACCTTC.

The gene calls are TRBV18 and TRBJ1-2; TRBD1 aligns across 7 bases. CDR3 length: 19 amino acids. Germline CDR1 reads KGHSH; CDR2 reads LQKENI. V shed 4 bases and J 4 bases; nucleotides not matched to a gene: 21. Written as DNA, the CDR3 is TGTGCCAGCTCACTCCCACGACCGGGACAGACTACGCGGAGCTATGGCTACACCTTC. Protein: CASSLPRPGQTTRSYGYTF.

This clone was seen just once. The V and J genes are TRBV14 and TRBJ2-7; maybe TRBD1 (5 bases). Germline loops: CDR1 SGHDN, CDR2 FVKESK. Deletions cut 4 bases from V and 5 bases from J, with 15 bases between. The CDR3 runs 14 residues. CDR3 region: CASSPRWGPNEQYF. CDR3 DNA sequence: TGTGCCAGCAGCCCTAGGTGGGGCCCGAACGAGCAGTACTTC.

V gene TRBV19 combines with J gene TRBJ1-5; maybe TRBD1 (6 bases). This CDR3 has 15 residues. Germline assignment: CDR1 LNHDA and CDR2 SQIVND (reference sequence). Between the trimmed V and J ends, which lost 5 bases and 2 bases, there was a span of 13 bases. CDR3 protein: CASSLGSGGNQPQHF. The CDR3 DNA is TGTGCCAGTAGTCTGGGATCAGGGGGCAATCAGCCCCAGCATTTT.

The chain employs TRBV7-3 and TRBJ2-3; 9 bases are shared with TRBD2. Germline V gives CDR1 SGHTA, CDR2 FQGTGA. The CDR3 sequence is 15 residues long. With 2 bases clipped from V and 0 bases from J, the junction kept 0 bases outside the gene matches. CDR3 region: CASSLAGGSTDTQYF. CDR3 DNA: TGTGCCAGCAGCTTAGCGGGAGGGAGCACAGATACGCAGTATTTT.

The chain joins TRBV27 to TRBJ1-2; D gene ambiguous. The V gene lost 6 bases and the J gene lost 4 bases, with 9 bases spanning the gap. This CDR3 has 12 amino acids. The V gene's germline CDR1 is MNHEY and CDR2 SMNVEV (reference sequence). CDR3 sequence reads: CASRINSYGYTF. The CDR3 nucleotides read TGTGCCAGCAGGATAAACAGCTATGGCTACACCTTC.